These T cell receptor beta chains were read from a single sample in a study of siplizumab effects on memory and regulatory T cells. Here immunoSEQ multiplex PCR was the method, and the copy in TCRdb shows in-frame clones only, minus some. Of approximately 100,000 clones in the sample, about 95% were seen once. The sequenced sample was non-Treg CD4+ T cells sorted from blood. The receptors here all came from a human donor in good health. Each CDR3 is given without its conserved first and last residue. Fields, in order: V gene, CDR3 protein.

TRBV30 | AWGRPQETQY
TRBV28 | ASSSLDRGYGYT
TRBV5-1 | ASSLGFEGKTGGLF
TRBV30 | AWSATGTHNEQF
TRBV30 | AWRAKTDRRKGYT
TRBV7-9 | ASSGVEQF
TRBV28 | ASSLGGMETQY
TRBV5-4 | ASSLGQRISGYT
TRBV6-6 | ASSTSWGRGDTQY
TRBV28 | ASSTGYEQY
TRBV28 | ASTLGVQSSYEQY
TRBV15 | ATSRGLAGRYNEQF
TRBV5-6 | ASSLAGSYEQY
TRBV5-1 | ASSSRQASADTQY
TRBV18 | ASSPTRDRKPISYEQY
TRBV11-2 | ASSRRQGPPYEQY
TRBV7-9 | ASSLVFGQAIYGYT
TRBV19 | ASSKRPGFGKNIQY
TRBV7-3 | ASRPDSRYGYT
TRBV4-2 | ASSQGTGGITNEKLF
TRBV5-6 | ASSLAGQGDYGYT
TRBV14 | ASSLGTGDFGETQY
TRBV5-4 | ASSLPGLRENYEQY
TRBV11-1 | ASSFKWAGANVLT
TRBV9 | ASSVGGQSAEAF
TRBV28 | ASSLLRTGAFWGTGELF
TRBV10-3 | AINPGLAGGSTDTQY
TRBV10-3 | ATRGGGRGQRATNEKLF
TRBV9 | ASSVTSVSTDTQY
TRBV15 | ATSRDPWAGNTGELF
TRBV30 | AGKRDSGNTIY
TRBV4-2 | ASSRGQGEYNEQF
TRBV6-5 | ASTHPTGSEKLF
TRBV21-1 | ASSNHITTGVDQPQH
TRBV7-8 | ASSGVANYGYT
TRBV28 | ASSSGTGALNTEAF
TRBV5-1 | ASSLDFPNTGELF
TRBV10-1 | ASSGAGAGDNEQF
TRBV7-9 | ASSSGLLAGEEQY
TRBV7-9 | ASSHDSGRKETQY
TRBV15 | ATSRVASSYEQY
TRBV30 | AWDRDRSYEQY
TRBV25-1 | ASRESSYNSPLH
TRBV28 | ASRATSRYEQY
TRBV11-3 | ASSFGGTDYEQY
TRBV19 | ASSIIRNNEQF
TRBV4-1 | ASSQGGQGNNEKLF
TRBV6-6 | ASSVAGADTQY
TRBV5-6 | ASSPIQGEAF
TRBV27 | ATSSTGGNTEAF
TRBV28 | ASSFREKLF
TRBV27 | ASSQQGAMLGYT
TRBV27 | ASSYHDSREQVTQY
TRBV18 | ASSPIRSDANYGYT
TRBV19 | ATSGRVGGTDTQY